This paragraph reports one TCR beta chain. The entry originates in a study of blood T cell repertoires in COVID-19. The overall study: The cDNA or gDNA used as material had been derived from T cells, B-cell-depleted T cells, or PBMCs.

TCRdb keeps only in-frame clones here, not all; method: immunoSEQ multiplex PCR. There are approximately 170,000 clones in the sample; approximately 80% occur only once, and approximately 12% lies in the top ten. The CDR3 has 13 amino acids. V shed 8 bases and J shed 1 base, with 9 bases lying between them. From germline, CDR1 is MDHEN and CDR2 SYDVKM. The age range of participants was roughly 18 to 90 years, with residence in about two dozen US areas. Donors were grouped by their self-reported clinical history. The recovered donors of Cohort 3 showed two negative PCRs, clearance, or symptom resolution.

The sample taken for sequencing was PBMCs or T cells enriched from blood (not recorded which). The chain employs TRBV28 and TRBJ1-5, with D tentatively TRBD1 (5 bases). The clonotype originates from a man in his fifties who had recovered from COVID-19. CDR3 amino acids: CASQDSSNQPQHF. In DNA, the CDR3 is TGTGCCAGCCAAGACAGCAGCAATCAGCCCCAGCATTTT.